Reported below is one T cell receptor beta chain. It lacks a known antigen. Base qualities are missing; no much larger clone stands one base away. The CDR3 goes from the cysteine to the phenylalanine over 18 residues. Only the CDR3 region is kept as DNA, spanning 54 bases read in frame from base 1. Unmatched junction bases come to 6, with V trimmed by 4 bases and J by 0 bases. CDR1 and CDR2, per the germline V gene, are SGHRS and YFSETQ. The sample belongs to a study of shared clonotypes between healthy human individuals (dated by TCRdb to about 2020). In the study overall: The cohort included a few men and a couple of women between 18 and 49 years of age. For each donor, three plates each were used for CD4 naive and CD4 memory, two plates were used for CD8 naive, and one plate was used for CD8 memory. To estimate repertoire size and how much clonotypes are shared between individuals, the study performed deep sequencing of blood TCR repertoires from roughly five healthy adults. Libraries were prepared and TCR repertoires were sequenced by different laboratories using diverse techniques, in order to increase sequencing depth and limit assay-specific biases. Leukapheresis yielded between about 0.9 and 8.9 billion PBMCs per donor. Summary of the overall study and its limitations: Clonotypes shared by all four sorted-subset donors showed higher generation probabilities than non-shared clonotypes. Only blood was sampled, and tissue TCR repertoires likely differ from those in blood. Larger estimated clonotype richness was generally found for naive subsets than for memory subsets. Rarefaction of sorted-subset datasets indicated incomplete sequencing despite the large sequencing depth. The small number of donors limited the genetic and exposure-history diversity represented. Across a handful of donors, roughly 5.1% of naive CD4, roughly 3.8% of naive CD8, 2.3% of memory CD4, and 0.4% to 0.45% of memory CD8 clonotypes were shared. Based on pairwise subsampling, the degree of clonotype sharing among donors was expected to be affected by sequencing depth.

Using the deep immunoSEQ assay, TCR CDR3 regions were amplified from genomic DNA by multiplex PCR. Genomic DNA extracted from each cell subset was distributed evenly over all wells of several immunoSEQ 96-well plates, and each plate served as one replicate. For sorted subsets, roughly 200 ng of genomic DNA, equivalent to around 30,000 T cell genomes, went into each replicate PCR. Purified libraries were measured with a Qubit 3.0 fluorometer, size-checked on a Bioanalyzer 2100, and measured again with the KAPA Library Quantification kit. Every immunoSEQ 96-well plate was sequenced on a separate single-read 150-cycle Illumina NextSeq 550 flow cell. As for the authors' bioinformatics: Because the immunoSEQ output included only junctional sequences and no quality scores, the filtering could not be the same as the filtering used for full-length reads. Sequences were annotated with PyIR, a Python wrapper for IgBLAST v1.9, and V/J genes and CDR3 were assigned using IMGT germline references. Reads were removed for weak V/J assignments (E-value above 1e-6), missing CDR3, stop codons, out-of-frame junctions, or ambiguous translated residues. V3J clonotypes were defined as sequences sharing the same inferred V gene, J gene, and CDR3 amino acid sequence. To compute the percentage overlap between repertoires, the number of shared unique clonotypes was divided by the size of the smaller repertoire. RTK rarefaction, the Chao1 estimator, and Recon v2.1 estimates of unobserved clonotypes were used to assess repertoire richness. For all TCRbeta clonotypes obtained by the gDNA method from a handful of donors, generation probabilities were computed with OLGA. This is the immuneACCESS table as TCRdb keeps it, with only in-frame sequences that have V and J called. A part of the clones is gone; compared with another copy, unresolved V genes explain less than half, and the rest is unexplained. V, J and clone size were drawn from that table, and D and trimming were deduced from the DNA. This sample lists millions of clones; about 95% were detected once. The ten largest clones add up to 1% to 1.3% of the sample.

CD8 naive samples consisted of CD45RO-negative cells that were positively selected for CCR7, yielding a CD45RA+CCR7+ population without TemRA cells. The donors were healthy, HIV-negative adults with no recently reported acute infections or vaccinations. Every donor was a Caucasian adult residing in Nashville, Tennessee, USA. Blood was obtained by leukapheresis, after which PBMCs were separated by Ficoll-Histopaque density gradient centrifugation and cryopreserved in liquid nitrogen vapor phase. Analytical flow cytometry was used to check the purity and quantity of each magnetically sorted T cell population. From each sorted fraction, genomic DNA was isolated and quantified by UV absorbance on a Nanodrop 2000c.

The receptor was isolated from a man between 18 and 29 years old in good health. The material sequenced was naive CD8+ T cells sorted from blood. Sample cell subset or site, as interpreted from the label and publication: CD45RA+CCR7+. This sequence uses TRBV5-1 and TRBJ2-2; 13 nucleotides in the junction match TRBD2. The CDR3: CASSTGLAGFTNTGELFF. The DNA sequence follows: TGCGCCAGCAGCACGGGACTAGCGGGGTTTACGAACACCGGGGAGCTGTTTTTT. Here the CDR3 is joined to the reference TRBV5-1 and TRBJ2-2 genes, and the full variable domain is: KAGVTQTPRYLIKTRGQQVTLSCSPISGHRSVSWYQQTPGQGLQFLFEYFSETQRNKGNFPGRFSGRQFSNSRSEMNVSTLELGDSALYLCASSTGLAGFTNTGELFFGEGSRLTVL.